Here is one TCR beta chain with its context. The antigen this receptor binds is unknown. Base qualities are not at hand, and no much larger clone is one base apart. The sample originates from a study of shared clonotypes between healthy human individuals (dated by TCRdb to 2019 to 2021). Regarding the research as a whole: The cohort comprised a couple of women and a few men aged 18 to 49 years. For each donor, CD4 naive and CD4 memory were each given three plates, CD8 naive was given two plates, and CD8 memory was given one plate. To estimate repertoire size and how much clonotype sharing occurs between individuals, the study deeply sequenced the blood TCR repertoires of 5 or 6 healthy adults. To increase sequencing depth and limit assay-specific biases, TCR repertoire library preparation and sequencing were carried out by different laboratories using diverse techniques. Leukapheresis yielded between about 0.94 and 9 billion PBMCs per donor.

Donors were healthy HIV-negative adults with no recently reported acute infections or vaccinations. Only Caucasian adults living in Nashville, Tennessee, USA were represented among the donors. CD4+ T cells were enriched through magnetic negative selection, after which naive cells were positively selected on CD45RA and the remaining negative fraction served as the memory subset. Blood was obtained by leukapheresis, after which PBMCs were separated by Ficoll-Histopaque density gradient centrifugation and cryopreserved in liquid nitrogen vapor phase. Analytical flow cytometry was used to check the purity and quantity of every magnetically sorted T cell population. Genomic DNA was isolated from every sorted fraction and measured by UV absorbance on a Nanodrop 2000c. Using the deep immunoSEQ assay, TCR CDR3 regions were amplified from genomic DNA by multiplex PCR. Extracted genomic DNA from each cell subset was distributed evenly across all wells of several immunoSEQ 96-well plates, and each plate was treated as a replicate. For sorted subsets, each replicate PCR was loaded with approximately 0.2 ug genomic DNA, equivalent to 30,000 or so T cell genomes. The purified libraries were quantified using a Qubit 3.0 fluorometer, sized with a Bioanalyzer 2100, and then quantified again using the KAPA Library Quantification kit. Every immunoSEQ 96-well plate was sequenced on a separate single-read 150-cycle Illumina NextSeq 550 flow cell. Regarding the original processing steps: Because the immunoSEQ output held only junctional sequences and lacked quality scores, the filtering could not match the filtering applied to full-length reads. Sequences were annotated with PyIR, a Python wrapper for IgBLAST v1.9, using IMGT germline references to assign V/J genes and CDR3. Reads were removed for weak V/J assignments (E-value above 1e-6), missing CDR3, stop codons, out-of-frame junctions, or ambiguous translated residues. A V3J clonotype was defined by an identical inferred V gene, J gene, and CDR3 amino acid sequence. To compute the percentage overlap between repertoires, the number of shared unique clonotypes was divided by the size of the smaller repertoire. RTK rarefaction, the Chao1 estimator, and Recon v2.1 estimates of unobserved clonotypes were used to assess repertoire richness. Generation probabilities for all TCRbeta clonotypes obtained by the gDNA method from a few donors were computed using OLGA. TCRdb retrieved this table from immuneACCESS and kept in-frame rearrangements only. Not all clones are present; in checked studies, unresolved V genes account for under half, and no reason is known for the remainder. V, J and clone size were drawn from that table, and D and trimming were deduced from the DNA. The sample has roughly 760,000 clones on record, about 74% of them singletons. The ten top clones hold about 1.7% of the sample.

Summary of the overall study and its limitations: Higher generation probabilities were observed for clonotypes shared by all four sorted-subset donors than for non-shared clonotypes. Sampling was restricted to blood, and TCR repertoires in tissue are likely to differ from TCR repertoires in blood. Even with the large sequencing depth, rarefaction of the sorted-subset datasets indicated that sequencing was incomplete. Across a few donors, around 5% of naive CD4, 3.5% of naive CD8, about 2.3% of memory CD4, and approximately 0.42% of memory CD8 clonotypes were shared. The small number of donors limited the genetic and exposure-history diversity represented. Based on pairwise subsampling, the degree of clonotype sharing among donors was expected to be affected by sequencing depth. Naive subsets generally had larger estimated clonotype richness than memory subsets did.

Trimming removed 1 base from V and 10 bases from J, leaving 4 bases between the germline ends. From a lookup of the germline V gene, CDR1 and CDR2 are MGHRA and YSYEKL. The CDR3 contains 11 residues, cysteine and phenylalanine counted. Solely the CDR3 DNA is kept, with 33 bases framed from the first base. The V and J genes are TRBV4-1 and TRBJ1-4, with the D gene not clear enough to name. The TCR originated in a woman between 25 and 40 years old in good health. Sequences were obtained from memory CD4+ T cells sorted from blood. The cell subset or site label, read with the paper, signifies: CD45RA-negative fraction. The nucleotide sequence reads TGCGCCAGCAGCCAAGTGAGAAAACTGTTTTTT. Its protein is CASSQVRKLFF.